This T cell receptor (beta chain) comes out of a study of PD-L1 blockade in urothelial cancer. Study-wide background: Of prior chemotherapy regimens, patients had received between 0 and 3. Analysis of the blood was performed 3 weeks (second dose) and 6 weeks after treatment start. General study points: TCR clonality was measured in pretreatment peripheral blood. Clonality below the median predicted better survival.

J lost 6 bases, V lost 2 bases, and 3 bases had no gene match. The V gene's germline CDR1 is MNHNS and CDR2 SASEGT. The CDR3 is 14 residues long. About this clone itself: What it binds is not known.

Time point indicated: pretreatment peripheral blood. TCRdb's table, derived via immunoSEQ multiplex PCR, lists solely in-frame clones and lacks some. The sample has around 130,000 clones, about 81% seen once. The rearrangement links TRBV6-1 to TRBJ2-7; 11 bases line up with TRBD2. The sequences come from PBMCs, collected around atezolizumab (anti-PD-L1) treatment. This TCR derives from a man in his fifties or sixties with urothelial cancer. The CDR3 loop reads CASSEQTSGIEQYF. DNA for the CDR3: TGTGCCAGCAGTGAACAGACTAGCGGGATCGAGCAGTACTTC.